The 25 T cell receptor beta chains below were found in one sample sequenced in a study of blood T cell repertoires in COVID-19. TCRdb keeps only in-frame clones here, not all; method: immunoSEQ multiplex PCR. This sample has about 110,000 clones, with over 60% found just once. The source material was peripheral blood. Receptors were obtained from an elderly woman with active or convalescent COVID-19.

The chain joins TRBV5-5 to TRBJ2-3, with TRBD2 matching over 12 bases. The CDR3 has 17 residues. In germline, CDR1 is SGHKS, CDR2 YYEKEE (reference sequence). V dropped 1 base and J dropped 3; count of bases not matched to a gene: 6. The CDR3 reads CASSLRLAGVVTDTQYF. CDR3 DNA: TGTGCCAGCAGCTTGAGACTAGCGGGAGTCGTTACAGATACGCAGTATTTT.

About this clone itself: One end of the junction is discordant with germline, which a read error may explain. The rearrangement uses TRBV6-5 and TRBJ1-3; 8 bases map to TRBD1. This CDR3 has 11 amino acids. The germline CDR1 and CDR2 sequences are MNHEY and SVGAGI. As DNA, the CDR3 is TGTGCCAGCAGCGACCCCAAGGGACAGGTCTTT. Protein product: CASSDPKGQVF.

The rearrangement joins TRBV18 to TRBJ2-3, with TRBD2 as a possible D gene (6 bases). Germline lookup yields CDR1 KGHSH and CDR2 LQKENI. The CDR3 length is 16 residues. Trimming left V 3 bases short and J 4 bases short, with 17 bases between. CDR3 in DNA: TGTGCCAGCTCACCGCCGACTAGGAGAGTCGCAGATACGCAGTATTTT. Translating gives CASSPPTRRVADTQYF.

A single count supports this clone. V and J are TRBV15 and TRBJ1-1, with D uncertain. Germline V CDR1 and CDR2: LNHNV, YYDKDF (reference sequence). Trimming removed 1 base at V and 0 bases at J, with 15 bases between. The CDR3 sequence is 17 residues long. CDR3 nucleotide sequence: TGTGCCACCAGCAGAGGAGGCGGGGAAACGTTGAACACTGAAGCTTTCTTT. This sequence encodes CATSRGGGETLNTEAFF.

This chain joins TRBV10-1 and TRBJ2-1; TRBD2 matches at 7 bases. The CDR3 is 16 amino acids. Trimming removed 1 base from V and 3 bases from J; junction bases left unmatched: 6. Per the germline V gene, CDR1 is WNHNN and CDR2 is SYGVQD (reference sequence). The CDR3 is CASSEFTGRIYNEQFF. CDR3 sequence (DNA): TGCGCCAGCAGTGAGTTTACCGGGAGGATCTACAATGAGCAGTTCTTC.

V and J are TRBV2 and TRBJ1-1; possible D gene TRBD1, 6 bases. The CDR3 covers 12 residues. Trimming shortened V by 8 bases and J by 6 bases, and 13 bases separated the two germline ends. Germline V CDR1 and CDR2: SNHLY, FYNNEI. The CDR3 nucleotides are TGTGCCAGCGCTCAGGACAGCCCTGAAGCTTTCTTT. Its translation: CASAQDSPEAFF. Complete variable domain (other parts from reference TRBV2 and TRBJ1-1): EPEVTQTPSHQVTQMGQEVILRCVPISNHLYFYWYRQILGQKVEFLVSFYNNEISEKSEIFDDQFSVERPDGSNFTLKIRSTKLEDSAMYFCASAQDSPEAFFGQGTRLTVV.

The V and J genes are TRBV6-1 and TRBJ1-4, with unresolved D. CDR1 MNHNS and CDR2 SASEGT come from the germline V gene. The V end was cut by 0 bases, the J end by 0 bases, with 8 bases between. The CDR3 is 16 residues long. CDR3 bases: TGTGCCAGCAGTGAAGCGCGAACAGCAACTAATGAAAAACTGTTTTTT. Its translation: CASSEARTATNEKLFF.

The J gene is TRBJ1-2, the V gene TRBV13; D gene ambiguous. The V end was cut by 5 bases, the J end by 0 bases, with 16 bases between. Germline CDR1 PRHDT, CDR2 FYEKMQ (reference sequence). The CDR3 covers 16 residues. CDR3 sequence: CASSPPRAGSNYGYTF. CDR3 bases: TGTGCCAGCAGCCCGCCCCGTGCGGGATCTAACTATGGCTACACCTTC.

V is TRBV10-3 and J is TRBJ2-3; D might be TRBD1 (6 bases). V gave up 5 bases and J gave up 0 bases, with 12 bases separating them. The CDR3 length is 15 residues. Germline lookup yields CDR1 ENHRY and CDR2 SYGVKD. CDR3 bases: TGTGCCATCAGTCCCGCCAGGGGTAGCACAGATACGCAGTATTTT. It codes for CAISPARGSTDTQYF.

The chain is built from TRBV28 and TRBJ2-3, with D maybe TRBD2 (6 bases). The CDR3 spans 16 residues. Germline loops: CDR1 MDHEN, CDR2 SYDVKM. The germline V and J ends were trimmed by 3 bases and 0 bases, with 13 bases remaining between them. The CDR3 loop reads CASSFWRGPSTDTQYF. DNA for the CDR3: TGTGCCAGCAGTTTTTGGAGGGGACCTAGCACAGATACGCAGTATTTT. Full variable domain (rest looked up from reference TRBV28 and TRBJ2-3): DVKVTQSSRYLVKRTGEKVFLECVQDMDHENMFWYRQDPGLGLRLIYFSYDVKMKEKGDIPEGYSVSREKKERFSLILESASTNQTSMYLCASSFWRGPSTDTQYFGPGTRLTVL.

In the case of this clone: The DNA is omitted, as the CDR3 cannot be located on it reliably, and the CDR3 follows TCRdb's listing. The chain carries TRBV21-1 and TRBJ1-2; the D call of TRBD1 is as the table states it, not checked on the DNA. TRBV21-1 is a listed pseudogene. The CDR3 is 12 residues long, ends included. The CDR3 sequence: CASTGQGSYWCF.

The rearrangement links TRBV5-1 to TRBJ1-3; 7 nucleotides line up with TRBD1. Germline CDR1 reads SGHRS; CDR2 reads YFSETQ. The CDR3 is made up of 14 amino acids. The V gene end was trimmed by 4 bases and the J gene end by 2 bases; junction bases not matched to a gene: 3. The CDR3 loop reads CASSPGTAGNTIYF. The CDR3 nucleotides read TGCGCCAGCAGCCCCGGGACAGCTGGAAACACCATATATTTT.

This rearrangement joins TRBV5-1 to TRBJ2-7; no definite D call. V shed 0 bases and J shed 4 bases, with 17 bases lying between them. Germline V CDR1 and CDR2: SGHRS, YFSETQ. CDR3 length equals 16 residues. The chain's CDR3 is CASSLGPSGSKYEQYF. The CDR3 DNA is TGCGCCAGCAGCTTGGGCCCTTCGGGTAGCAAGTACGAGCAGTACTTC.

The chain has TRBV5-5 and TRBJ2-5; TRBD2 might be the D (5 bases). V lost 0 bases to trimming and J lost 9 bases, with 15 bases between them. This CDR3 contains 14 residues. The germline CDR1 and CDR2 sequences are SGHKS and YYEKEE (reference sequence). In DNA form, the CDR3 reads TGTGCCAGCAGCTTGGGCTTCCGGGAATCGGCCCAGTACTTC. Translation: CASSLGFRESAQYF.

This rearrangement joins TRBV4-2 to TRBJ2-2, with 7 nucleotides matching TRBD2. The J segment lost 0 bases and the V segment lost 4 bases, leaving 11 bases of the junction unmatched. Germline V lookup: CDR1 LGHNA, CDR2 YNFKEQ. The CDR3 is 18 residues long. The CDR3 reads CASSPALGLPSNTGELFF. The CDR3 nucleotides read TGTGCCAGCAGCCCCGCCCTGGGACTACCCTCGAACACCGGGGAGCTGTTTTTT.

V is TRBV28 and J is TRBJ1-6, with 7 bases lining up with TRBD1. Germline trimming cut 6 bases from V and 7 bases from J; bases unmatched to any gene: 6. Germline V CDR1 and CDR2: MDHEN, SYDVKM. The CDR3 is 14 amino acids. In DNA, the CDR3 is TGTGCCAGCAGCTTGACAGGGCGGAATTCACCCCTCCACTTT. As protein: CASSLTGRNSPLHF.

This rearrangement joins TRBV18 to TRBJ2-7, with 8 bases lining up with TRBD2. From germline, CDR1 is KGHSH and CDR2 LQKENI. After removal of 0 bases from V and 2 bases from J, the junction contained 3 bases not matched to a gene. There are 15 residues in the CDR3. Here the CDR3 reads CASSPPGGGTYEQYF. Here the CDR3 DNA reads TGTGCCAGCTCACCACCTGGCGGGGGGACCTACGAGCAGTACTTC.

This chain links TRBV24-1 with TRBJ2-1; 9 nucleotides agree with TRBD1. The CDR3 sequence is 15 residues long. Trimming removed 7 bases from V and 4 bases from J; junction bases left unmatched: 7. Germline CDR1 is KGHDR and CDR2 is SFDVKD. CDR3: CATSRGQGSYNEQFF. CDR3 sequence (DNA): TGTGCCACCAGCCGGGGACAGGGAAGTTACAATGAGCAGTTCTTC.

This chain uses TRBV18 with TRBJ1-1; a weak D match, TRBD1 (5 bases). In germline, CDR1 is KGHSH, CDR2 LQKENI. This CDR3 has 16 amino acids. The germline V and J ends were trimmed by 1 base and 8 bases, with 20 bases remaining between them. The CDR3 DNA sequence: TGTGCCAGCTCACCACTACCGGGGGGAAGCTCGCACGAAGCTTTCTTT. Translated: CASSPLPGGSSHEAFF.

The rearrangement joins TRBV7-9 to TRBJ1-2; 7 nucleotides line up with TRBD1. With V trimmed by 4 bases and J by 4 bases, 12 bases remained unmatched. The CDR3 has 16 residues. Germline lookup yields CDR1 SEHNR and CDR2 FQNEAQ (reference sequence). The CDR3 reads CASSSGAAGQIYGYTF. The CDR3, as DNA: TGTGCCAGCAGCTCAGGAGCCGCGGGACAGATCTATGGCTACACCTTC.

This clone was seen just once. The rearrangement joins TRBV19 to TRBJ1-4, with 7 bases that match TRBD1. The CDR3 length is 18 residues. Germline V gene lookup returns CDR1 LNHDA and CDR2 SQIVND (reference sequence). The ends lost 5 bases at V and 8 bases at J; junction bases unmatched: 20. The CDR3 DNA reads as TGTGCCAGTAGTGCCCCGAGGACGGGCGAAGGCAGGGGGGAAAAACTGTTTTTT. Its protein product is CASSAPRTGEGRGEKLFF.

CDR3 in amino acids: CASSQDRSRHTIYF. The CDR3, as DNA: TGCGCCAGCAGCCAAGATCGGTCTCGTCACACCATATATTTT. The V and J genes are TRBV4-3 and TRBJ1-3; D not certain. The CDR3 contains 14 residues. V lost 0 bases and J 8 bases, leaving 11 bases between the germline ends. Germline values: CDR1 LGHNA, CDR2 YSLEER.

The chain has TRBV5-1 and TRBJ1-5, with TRBD1 matching 8 bases. Germline lookup yields CDR1 SGHRS and CDR2 YFSETQ. This CDR3 region has 15 residues. Losses at the gene ends were 1 base for V and 1 base for J; bases not matched to a gene: 1. In nucleotides, the CDR3 is TGCGCCAGCAGCTTGACAGGGGGGAGCAATCAGCCCCAGCATTTT. This gives the protein CASSLTGGSNQPQHF.

This clone was seen a handful of times. This chain connects TRBV5-1 to TRBJ2-7; 7 bases are a match to TRBD2. The germline V gene has CDR1 SGHRS and CDR2 YFSETQ. Trimming cost V 0 bases and J 3 bases; bases outside gene matches: 9. The CDR3 covers 16 residues. CDR3 in amino acids: CASSLAGLVALYEQYF. The CDR3 region has the DNA TGCGCCAGCAGCTTGGCCGGACTAGTCGCCCTCTACGAGCAGTACTTC.

V usage is TRBV11-2 and J usage is TRBJ2-7; TRBD2 matches 8 bases. Trimming removed 3 bases from V and 3 bases from J; junction bases left unmatched: 13. The germline CDR1 and CDR2 sequences are SGHAT and FQNNGV. The length of the CDR3 is 17 residues. CDR3 protein: CASSLRAFGSGIYEQYF. The CDR3 region has the DNA TGTGCCAGCAGCTTGCGGGCTTTTGGTAGCGGGATCTACGAGCAGTACTTC.